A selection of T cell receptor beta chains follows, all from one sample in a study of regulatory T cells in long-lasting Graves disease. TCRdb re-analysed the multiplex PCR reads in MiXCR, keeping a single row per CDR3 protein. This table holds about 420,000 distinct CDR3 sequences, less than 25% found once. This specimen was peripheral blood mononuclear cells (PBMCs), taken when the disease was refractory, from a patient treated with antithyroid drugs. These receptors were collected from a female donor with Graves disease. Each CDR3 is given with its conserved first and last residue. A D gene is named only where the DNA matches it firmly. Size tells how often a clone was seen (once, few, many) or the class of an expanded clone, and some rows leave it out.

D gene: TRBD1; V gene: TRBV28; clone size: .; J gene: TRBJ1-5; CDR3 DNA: TGTGCCAGCAGTTTATGGGCCGGGACAGGGAAACAGCCCCAGCATTTT; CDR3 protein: CASSLWAGTGKQPQHF
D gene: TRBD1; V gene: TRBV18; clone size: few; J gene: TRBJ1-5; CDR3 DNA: TGTGCCAGCTCACCGGGACAGGTATATAGCAATCAGCCCCAGCATTTT; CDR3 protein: CASSPGQVYSNQPQHF
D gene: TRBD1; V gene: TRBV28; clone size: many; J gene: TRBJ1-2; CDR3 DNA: TGTGCCAGCAGTTCAGGGGGGCATAGCGGCTACACCTTC; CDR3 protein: CASSSGGHSGYTF
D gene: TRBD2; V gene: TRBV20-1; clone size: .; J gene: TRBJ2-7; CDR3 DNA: TGCAGTGCTAGAGAAGTAGCGGGTGGTTTCTACGAGCAGTACTTC; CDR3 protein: CSAREVAGGFYEQYF
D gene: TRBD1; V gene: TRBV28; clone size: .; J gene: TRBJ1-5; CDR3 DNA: TGTGCCAGCAGCCCCACAGGGGGCCGGAGGAGCAATCAGCCCCAGCATTTT; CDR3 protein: CASSPTGGRRSNQPQHF
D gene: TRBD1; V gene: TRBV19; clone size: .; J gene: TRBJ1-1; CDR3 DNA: TGTGCCAGTAGTCCCGACAGGGTTCGTACTGAAGCTTTCTTT; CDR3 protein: CASSPDRVRTEAFF
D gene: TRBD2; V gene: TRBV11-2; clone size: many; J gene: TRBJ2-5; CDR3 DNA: TGTGCCAGCAGCTTACTGGCGGGAGTACAAGAGACCCAGTACTTC; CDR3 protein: CASSLLAGVQETQYF
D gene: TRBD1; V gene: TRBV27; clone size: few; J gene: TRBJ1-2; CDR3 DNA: TGTGCCAGCAGTACAGGGGATGGCTATGGCTACACCTTC; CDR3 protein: CASSTGDGYGYTF
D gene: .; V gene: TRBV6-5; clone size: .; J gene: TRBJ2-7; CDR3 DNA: TGTGCCAGCAGTTACGAGGGGTTGGGAGGAGAGCAGTACTTC; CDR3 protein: CASSYEGLGGEQYF
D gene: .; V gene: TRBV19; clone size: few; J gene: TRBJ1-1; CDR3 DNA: TGTGCCAGTAGGGAGGGGAAGAACACTGAAGCTTTCTTT; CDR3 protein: CASREGKNTEAFF
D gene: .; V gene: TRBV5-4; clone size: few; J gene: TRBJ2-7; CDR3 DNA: TGTGCCAGCAGCTCCAGGGAATGGGGCAAGGACTACGAGCAGTACTTC; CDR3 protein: CASSSREWGKDYEQYF
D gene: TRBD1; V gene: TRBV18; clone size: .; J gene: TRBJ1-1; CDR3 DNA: TGTGCCAGCTCACCACCGAACACCGGGACAGCAAGCACTGAAGCTTTCTTT; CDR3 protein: CASSPPNTGTASTEAFF
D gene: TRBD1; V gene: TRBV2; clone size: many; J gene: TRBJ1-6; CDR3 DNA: TGTGCCAGCCGGGACAGGCCCGATATATCACCCCTCCACTTT; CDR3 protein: CASRDRPDISPLHF
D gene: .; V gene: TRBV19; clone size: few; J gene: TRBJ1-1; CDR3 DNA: TGTGCCAGTAGTATAGCTCCGGTGAACACTGAAGCTTTCTTT; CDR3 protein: CASSIAPVNTEAFF